A single sample is the source of the 31 T cell receptor beta chains below, sequenced in a study of T cell repertoires in cytomegalovirus infection (dated by TCRdb to between 2017 and 2020). No antigen has been assigned to these receptors. Sequenced using an Illumina HiSeq 1500. Starting from the raw public reads, TCRdb applied fastp trimming at Q25, assembled clones with MiXCR and retained in-frame beta chains. Rows are combined by CDR3 protein, so each entry shows the most common genes and DNA. Recorded for this sample are 250,000 to 300,000 distinct CDR3 sequences; under 25% of them occurred a single time. About 20% of the sample is held by the ten biggest clonotypes. The treatment or condition label, read with the paper, signifies: in vitro stimulation with specific CMV peptide epitopes to enrich CMV-specific T cells. This specimen was cultured PBMCs, taken from culture after CMV antigen stimulation. Every receptor here comes from a human donor in good health (CMV status not recorded). Some clones in this sample may be carry-over from other donors' samples.

In this sample, this clonotype turned up many times. The CDR3 DNA is TGCGCCAGCAGCCAAGGGGTCGAGGGGTACAATGAGCAGTTCTTC. This codes for CASSQGVEGYNEQFF. The chain is built from TRBV4-3 and TRBJ2-1; D may match TRBD1 or TRBD2 (5 bases each). The V gene lost 1 base and the J gene lost 4 bases, with 11 bases spanning the gap. The CDR3 loop spans 15 amino acids. The germline V gene has CDR1 LGHNA and CDR2 YSLEER.

The chain carries TRBV6-6 and TRBJ2-7; D ambiguous. There are 13 residues in the CDR3. Germline lookup yields CDR1 MNHNY and CDR2 SVGAGI (reference sequence). V shed 8 bases and J shed 5 bases, with 16 bases lying between them. The CDR3 loop reads CASGRVGVHEQYV. CDR3 nucleotides: TGTGCCAGCGGGCGAGTTGGGGTCCACGAGCAGTACGTC.

This clonotype showed up just a few times. CDR3 protein: CASNHPSYNYGYTF. The CDR3 DNA sequence: TGTGCCAGCAACCACCCCAGTTATAACTATGGCTACACCTTC. The V and J genes are TRBV7-6 and TRBJ1-2; D not certain. V was shortened by 7 bases and J by 1 base, with 13 bases between the two germline ends. The CDR3 has 14 amino acids. Germline assignment: CDR1 SGHVS and CDR2 FNYEAQ.

This clonotype was recorded at least ten times. The chain recombines TRBV7-2 with TRBJ2-5; 7 bases match TRBD1. The CDR3 consists of 13 residues. Losses at the gene ends were 3 bases for V and 4 bases for J; bases not matched to a gene: 2. Germline CDR1 SGHTA, CDR2 FQGNSA. DNA of the CDR3: TGTGCCAGCAGCTTCAACAGGGGAGAGACCCAGTACTTC. Translation: CASSFNRGETQYF. Full variable domain (outside the CDR3, taken from reference TRBV7-2 and TRBJ2-5): GAGVSQSPSNKVTEKGKDVELRCDPISGHTALYWYRQSLGQGLEFLIYFQGNSAPDKSGLPSDRFSAERTGGSVSTLTIQRTQQEDSAVYLCASSFNRGETQYFGPGTRLLVL.

A few counts support this clonotype. The CDR3 protein is CASSVGGEVMNTEAFF. In nucleotides, the CDR3 is TGTGCCAGCAGCGTAGGAGGAGAGGTAATGAACACTGAAGCTTTCTTT. This chain joins TRBV9 and TRBJ1-1; D gene uncertain. The ends were cut back, 0 bases at V and 0 bases at J, with 12 bases in the middle. The length of the CDR3 is 16 residues. Germline lookup yields CDR1 SGDLS and CDR2 YYNGEE.

This clonotype was observed at least ten times. The rearrangement uses TRBV7-2 and TRBJ2-3; 7 bases are a match to TRBD2. Germline V lookup: CDR1 SGHTA, CDR2 FQGNSA. Unmatched junction bases numbered 7, after V lost 4 bases and J lost 3 bases. The CDR3 totals 15 residues. CDR3 protein: CASSSPGLGTDTQYF. CDR3 nucleotides: TGTGCCAGCAGCTCCCCCGGACTAGGGACAGATACGCAGTATTTT.

This sequence joins TRBV9 and TRBJ2-7; 10 bases are a match to TRBD2. Germline loops: CDR1 SGDLS, CDR2 YYNGEE. The CDR3 runs 16 residues. Trimming took 3 bases from V and 1 from J; bases not matched to a gene: 7. In DNA form, the CDR3 reads TGTGCCAGCAGCGCGGAAGGACTAGCGGCTTCCTACGAGCAGTACTTC. As protein: CASSAEGLAASYEQYF. The full variable domain, with the rest looked up from reference TRBV9 and TRBJ2-7, is DSGVTQTPKHLITATGQRVTLRCSPRSGDLSVYWYQQSLDQGLQFLIQYYNGEERAKGNILERFSAQQFPDLHSELNLSSLELGDSALYFCASSAEGLAASYEQYFGPGTRLTVT.

The V call is TRBV7-9, the J call TRBJ2-3; D might be TRBD1 (7 bases). Germline CDR1 reads SEHNR; CDR2 reads FQNEAQ (reference sequence). CDR3 size: 15 residues. The V end lost 7 bases, the J end lost 0 bases, and 14 bases lay between the germline ends. DNA of the CDR3: TGTGCCAGCAACTCGGCGGGACAGAGCACAGATACGCAGTATTTT. Amino acid sequence: CASNSAGQSTDTQYF.

In regard to this clonotype: A clone one base away is much larger, so this may be a read error. The chain joins TRBV7-6 to TRBJ2-6; TRBD2 is a possible D gene (5 bases). Trimming took off 4 bases at V and 0 bases at J, with 19 bases between the two ends. The CDR3 sequence is 19 residues long. Germline values: CDR1 SGHVS, CDR2 FNYEAQ. The CDR3 DNA reads TGTGCCAGCAGCTCAACCTTGGGAGCGGACGTCTCTGGGGCCAACGTCCTGACTTTC. The encoded protein is CASSSTLGADVSGANVLTF.

There are many counts of this clonotype. The rearrangement uses TRBV7-2 and TRBJ2-3; 15 nucleotides line up with TRBD2. This CDR3 has 18 residues. Germline CDR1 and CDR2: SGHTA and FQGNSA. Germline trimming cut 4 bases from V and 3 bases from J; bases unmatched to any gene: 8. This CDR3 reads CASSSRTSGRAGTDTQYF. Written as DNA, the CDR3 is TGTGCCAGCAGCTCCCGGACTAGCGGGAGGGCCGGGACAGATACGCAGTATTTT.

The V gene is TRBV4-1, the J gene TRBJ2-1; D uncertain. This CDR3 has 16 residues. Per the germline V gene, CDR1 is MGHRA and CDR2 is YSYEKL. V shed 0 bases and J shed 4 bases, with 13 bases lying between them. As DNA, the CDR3 is TGCGCCAGCAGCCAAGAAACCGGAAGGGTGTACAATGAGCAGTTCTTC. Residues: CASSQETGRVYNEQFF.

The rearrangement joins TRBV24-1 to TRBJ2-3; D may match TRBD1 or TRBD2 (5 bases each). V dropped 4 bases and J dropped 3 bases, with 16 bases sitting between them. The CDR3 is 16 residues long. CDR1 and CDR2 (germline): KGHDR, SFDVKD. As DNA, the CDR3 is TGTGCCACCAGTGAAGCGGTGAGGGGCGGAACAGATACGCAGTATTTT. This translates into CATSEAVRGGTDTQYF.

The chain combines TRBV29-1 with TRBJ1-1; 9 bases line up with TRBD1. The germline CDR1 and CDR2 sequences are SQVTM and ANQGSEA. The CDR3 runs to 13 residues. Trimming removed 4 bases from V and 0 bases from J; junction bases left unmatched: 0. The CDR3 region has the DNA TGCAGCGTTGGGACAGGGGTGAACACTGAAGCTTTCTTT. Translated, it gives CSVGTGVNTEAFF.

The rearrangement joins TRBV5-5 to TRBJ1-3, with D tentatively TRBD1 (5 bases). Per germline, CDR1 SGHKS and CDR2 YYEKEE (reference sequence). The germline V and J ends were trimmed by 6 bases and 0 bases, with 10 bases remaining between them. The CDR3 covers 14 residues. This CDR3 is CASMRGDSGNTIYF. The CDR3 DNA sequence: TGTGCCAGCATGAGGGGCGACTCTGGAAACACCATATATTTT.

The sample holds many counts of this clonotype. This sequence joins TRBV6-5 and TRBJ2-2; D perhaps matches TRBD1 (6 bases). CDR3 length: 12 residues. Germline-derived CDR1 and CDR2 are MNHEY and SVGAGI. V dropped 9 bases and J dropped 3 bases, with 8 bases sitting between them. CDR3 protein: CASHRDTGELFF. CDR3 nucleotide sequence: TGTGCCAGTCACAGGGACACCGGGGAGCTGTTTTTT.

This clonotype was counted ten times or more. DNA of the CDR3: TGTGCCAGCGGTGGGGGACTGTCGACCTACAATGAGCAGTTCTTC. As protein: CASGGGLSTYNEQFF. This chain uses TRBV7-8 with TRBJ2-1, with D perhaps matching TRBD2 (6 bases). The CDR3 sequence is 15 residues long. Germline V gene sequence: CDR1 SGHVS, CDR2 FQNEAQ. Trimming cost V 8 bases and J 2 bases, with 16 bases left between them.

The chain combines TRBV30 with TRBJ2-7; 10 nucleotides match TRBD2. The CDR3 length is 15 residues. With 1 base clipped from V and 7 bases from J, the junction kept 10 bases outside the gene matches. The germline V gene has CDR1 GTSNPN and CDR2 SVGIG (reference sequence). The DNA of the CDR3 is TGTGCCTGGAGTGCTGGACTAGCGGTCCGGGGTGAGCAGTACTTC. Encoded protein: CAWSAGLAVRGEQYF.

This clonotype was counted ten times or more. The gene calls are TRBV12-3 or TRBV12-4 and TRBJ2-2; D is possibly TRBD1 (5 bases). The CDR3 sequence is 14 residues long. Trimming took off 4 bases at V and 4 bases at J, with 10 bases between the two ends. The CDR3 is CASSSDRSTGELFF. CDR3 coding DNA: TGTGCCAGCAGTTCCGACAGAAGCACCGGGGAGCTGTTTTTT.

This clonotype was counted many times. The CDR3 protein is CASSSSTGEHGYTF. As DNA, the CDR3 is TGTGCCAGCAGCTCCTCAACAGGGGAGCATGGCTACACCTTC. This chain links TRBV7-2 with TRBJ1-2; TRBD1 matches at 7 bases. Per germline, CDR1 SGHTA and CDR2 FQGNSA. The V gene end was trimmed by 4 bases and the J gene end by 6 bases; junction bases not matched to a gene: 8. The CDR3 covers 14 residues.

This clonotype was seen at least ten times. This rearrangement joins TRBV7-2 to TRBJ2-1, with 11 positions matching TRBD2. The CDR3 is 18 amino acids. The ends lost 0 bases at V and 6 bases at J; junction bases unmatched: 10. Germline V gene data show CDR1 as SGHTA and CDR2 as FQGNSA. The DNA of the CDR3 is TGTGCCAGCAGCTTAGCCCCCTTACTAGCGGGAGTCGGCAATGAGCAGTTCTTC. It translates to CASSLAPLLAGVGNEQFF.

There are many counts of this clonotype. The chain carries TRBV12-3 or TRBV12-4 and TRBJ1-4; D perhaps matches TRBD1 (6 bases). V shed 6 bases and J shed 7 bases, with 15 bases lying between them. There are 14 residues in the CDR3. CDR3 DNA: TGTGCCAGCAGCCCTATGGGGGCGGGTGAAAAACTGTTTTTT. It specifies CASSPMGAGEKLFF.

The gene calls are TRBV9 and TRBJ2-2; D is tentatively TRBD1 or TRBD2 (6 bases each). Germline CDR1 is SGDLS and CDR2 is YYNGEE. Trimming shortened V by 3 bases and J by 1 base, and 13 bases separated the two germline ends. The CDR3 has 16 amino acids. The CDR3 spells CASSEGGGMNTGELFF. The DNA of the CDR3 is TGTGCCAGCAGCGAAGGAGGGGGGATGAACACCGGGGAGCTGTTTTTT. Full variable domain (outside the CDR3, taken from reference TRBV9 and TRBJ2-2): DSGVTQTPKHLITATGQRVTLRCSPRSGDLSVYWYQQSLDQGLQFLIQYYNGEERAKGNILERFSAQQFPDLHSELNLSSLELGDSALYFCASSEGGGMNTGELFFGEGSRLTVL.

V and J are TRBV6-2 or TRBV6-3 and TRBJ1-2; D gene unclear. From germline, CDR1 is MNHEY and CDR2 SVGEGT. The V end lost 6 bases, the J end lost 7 bases, and 21 bases lay between the germline ends. CDR3 size: 15 residues. The CDR3 sequence is CASRANTGGFSGYTF. In nucleotides, the CDR3 is TGTGCCAGCAGGGCAAACACCGGCGGATTTAGTGGCTACACCTTC.

V and J are TRBV6-2 or TRBV6-3 and TRBJ2-7, with unresolved D. Germline V gene lookup returns CDR1 MNHEY and CDR2 SVGEGT. V lost 7 bases, J lost 0 bases, and 16 bases lay in between. CDR3 length: 15 residues. CDR3 residues: CASTPVAVSSYEQYF. CDR3 nucleotide sequence: TGTGCCAGCACCCCGGTTGCGGTCAGCTCCTACGAGCAGTACTTC.

This clonotype has just a few counts. This chain joins TRBV12-3 or TRBV12-4 and TRBJ1-1; TRBD1 matches at 9 bases. The J segment lost 12 bases and the V segment lost 6 bases, leaving 8 bases of the junction unmatched. The CDR3 extends over 12 amino acids. The CDR3 DNA reads TGTGCCAGCAGCCGAGGACAGGGGAAGTCTTTCTTT. Translating gives CASSRGQGKSFF.

Only a few counts were recorded for this clonotype. The DNA of the CDR3 is TGTGCCAGCAGGGTAACCACTGAAGCTTTCTTT. Its translation is CASRVTTEAFF. V usage is TRBV11-2 and J usage is TRBJ1-1; no clear D gene. Germline CDR1 is SGHAT and CDR2 is FQNNGV. This CDR3 is built from 11 residues. Trimming stripped 6 bases from V and 4 bases from J, with 6 bases between.

This clonotype has just a few counts. The chain carries TRBV4-3 and TRBJ2-3, with 10 bases lining up with TRBD2. This CDR3 contains 16 residues. CDR1 LGHNA and CDR2 YSLEER come from the germline V gene. Germline trimming cut 4 bases from V and 0 bases from J; bases unmatched to any gene: 4. CDR3 nucleotides: TGCGCCAGCAGCCCTAGCGGGAGCCACAGCACAGATACGCAGTATTTT. It encodes CASSPSGSHSTDTQYF.

This chain connects TRBV7-2 to TRBJ1-5; D gene unclear. The CDR3 has 14 residues. V was clipped by 0 bases and J by 4 bases, with 7 bases between them. Germline loops: CDR1 SGHTA, CDR2 FQGNSA. CDR3 sequence: CASSLAGHNQPQHF. DNA for the CDR3: TGTGCCAGCAGCTTAGCGGGTCATAATCAGCCCCAGCATTTT.

The sample holds a few counts of this clonotype. V is TRBV14 and J is TRBJ1-5, with 7 bases matching TRBD1. Germline CDR1 and CDR2: SGHDN and FVKESK. The CDR3 runs 14 residues. V was pared by 3 bases and J by 4 bases, with 3 bases of the junction left unmatched. CDR3 DNA: TGTGCCAGCAGCCAGGGGACAGCAAATCAGCCCCAGCATTTT. This encodes CASSQGTANQPQHF.

This clonotype was picked up a small number of times. The chain uses TRBV2 and TRBJ2-7; TRBD2 aligns across 8 bases. This CDR3 has 14 amino acids. With V trimmed by 4 bases and J by 6 bases, 8 bases remained unmatched. Per germline, CDR1 SNHLY and CDR2 FYNNEI. In DNA form, the CDR3 reads TGTGCCAGCAGTGCGAGGACTAGCTCCGTCGAGCAGTACTTC. Its translation is CASSARTSSVEQYF.

This clonotype has a handful of counts. V gene TRBV15 combines with J gene TRBJ2-7, with no clear D. V was trimmed by 1 base and J by 3 bases, leaving 10 bases between them. This CDR3 is 14 amino acids long. Per the germline V gene, CDR1 is LNHNV and CDR2 is YYDKDF (reference sequence). CDR3 nucleotide sequence: TGTGCCACCAGCAGAGGCACCGGGCTCTACGAGCAGTACTTC. Its protein product is CATSRGTGLYEQYF.